This T cell receptor beta chain is from a study of blood T cells in healthy people across ages. Background on the study: Per two T cells, about one barcoded beta molecule was captured through template switching.

There are a few counts of this clonotype. Its antigen is undetermined. Findings and limits, study-wide: Donor CMV infection status was unknown, possibly confounding age-related changes in expanded clonotypes.

A second about 6 to 12 cycle PCR used barcoded and J-beta primers. TCRdb ran MiXCR on the 5' RACE reads and lists one entry per CDR3 protein. This table has about 970,000 distinct CDR3 sequences, roughly 51% appearing once. This CDR3 is built from 13 residues. V lost 7 bases and J 2 bases, leaving 10 bases between the germline ends. Germline loops: CDR1 SNHLY, CDR2 FYNNEI. This rearrangement joins TRBV2 to TRBJ2-3, with D hard to call. The source is an older woman in good health. Material: blood. The CDR3 nucleotides are TGTGCCAGCAACGGGCAGCCCACAGATACGCAGTATTTT. This translates into CASNGQPTDTQYF.